The clone carrying this T cell receptor beta chain was detected many times. As yet, its antigen is unknown. The data were taken from a study of T-cell reconstitution after alpha-beta-depleted transplantation in children. Broader study findings: About two months after transplant, alpha-beta T cells reportedly came from several hundred expanded graft clones. T-cell counts and diversity at one year post-transplant came mainly from newly produced T cells. Surviving recipient T cells and intrathymic progenitors accounted for some patients' high TCRbeta diversity at day 60.

Unique molecular identifiers were built into the TCRbeta library. TCRdb itself ran the PCR reads through MiXCR, one entry per CDR3 protein. The table shows around 70,000 distinct CDR3 sequences, with about a tenth occurring only once. The sample here was PBMCs, taken before TCRalphabeta/CD19-depleted stem cell transplant. The TCR sequence derives from a boy younger than 18 with acute myeloid leukemia, due to receive a stem cell transplant.

The DNA for the CDR3 is TGTGCCAGCAGCACCTCAAGGGGACTAGTTAGCGGGGAGCTGTTTTTT. Amino acids: CASSTSRGLVSGELFF. The gene calls are TRBV7-2 and TRBJ2-2; 8 bases map to TRBD2. V was clipped by 5 bases and J by 7 bases; unmatched bases: 12. The CDR3 has 16 amino acids. CDR1 SGHTA and CDR2 FQGNSA come from the germline V gene.